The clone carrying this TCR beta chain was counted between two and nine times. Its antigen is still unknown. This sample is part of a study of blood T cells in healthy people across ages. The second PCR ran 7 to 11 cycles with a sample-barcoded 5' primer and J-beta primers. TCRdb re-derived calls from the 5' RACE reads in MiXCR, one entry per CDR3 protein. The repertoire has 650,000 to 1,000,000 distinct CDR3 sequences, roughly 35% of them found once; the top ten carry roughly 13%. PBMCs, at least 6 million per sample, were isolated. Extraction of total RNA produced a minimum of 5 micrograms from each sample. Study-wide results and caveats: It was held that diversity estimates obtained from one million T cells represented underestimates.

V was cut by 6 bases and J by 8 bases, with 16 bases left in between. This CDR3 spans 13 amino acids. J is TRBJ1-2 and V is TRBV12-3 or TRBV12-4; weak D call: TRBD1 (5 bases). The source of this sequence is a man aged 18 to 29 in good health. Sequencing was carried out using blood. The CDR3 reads CASREGSVGGYTF. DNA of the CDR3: TGTGCCAGCAGGGAGGGGTCGGTTGGCGGCTACACCTTC.